What follows are 15 T cell receptor beta chains derived from one specimen sequenced in a study of early T cells in non-severe SARS-CoV-2 infection. In TCRdb, the 5' RACE reads were re-called with MiXCR into one record per CDR3 protein. Among tens of thousands of distinct CDR3 sequences listed, over 2.5% were seen once. Sequences were obtained from whole blood. These receptors were collected from an adult who was a healthcare worker with PCR-confirmed SARS-CoV-2 infection or an uninfected control (not recorded which).

The chain joins TRBV4-1 to TRBJ2-3; weak D call: TRBD2 (6 bases). Germline V gene data show CDR1 as MGHRA and CDR2 as YSYEKL. V was clipped by 1 base and J by 5 bases, with 19 bases between them. The CDR3 length is 17 residues. In DNA form, the CDR3 reads TGCGCCAGCAGCCAAGGTTTCCAGCGGGTGGGCGGAGATACGCAGTATTTT. Protein sequence: CASSQGFQRVGGDTQYF.

The sample holds many counts of this clonotype. The chain links TRBV4-2 to TRBJ2-1; D is unresolved. CDR3 length equals 16 residues. CDR1 is LGHNA and CDR2 is YNFKEQ in the germline V gene. Trimming took off 0 bases at V and 0 bases at J, with 9 bases between the two ends. The CDR3 DNA follows: TGTGCCAGCAGCCAAGATAACTGGAGCTCCTACAATGAGCAGTTCTTC. This encodes CASSQDNWSSYNEQFF.

This clonotype was counted at least ten times. J is TRBJ1-1 and V is TRBV7-2; D gene uncertain. V gave up 5 bases and J gave up 1 base, with 14 bases separating them. The germline CDR1 and CDR2 sequences are SGHTA and FQGNSA. This CDR3 region has 15 residues. The chain's CDR3 is CASSNLVSQNTEAFF. CDR3 DNA: TGTGCCAGCAGCAATCTAGTGTCCCAGAACACTGAAGCTTTCTTT.

In its sample, this clonotype is medium-sized. The chain carries TRBV27 and TRBJ1-1; D call uncertain. The CDR3 spans 13 residues. Germline V lookup: CDR1 MNHEY, CDR2 SMNVEV (reference sequence). Trimming took 7 bases from V and 6 from J, leaving 15 bases between them. CDR3: CASTPGGSAEAFF. CDR3 DNA: TGTGCCAGCACCCCGGGCGGTTCGGCTGAAGCTTTCTTT.

This clonotype was seen many times. The genes are TRBV7-7 and TRBJ2-5, with TRBD2 matching 10 bases. Germline values: CDR1 SSHAT, CDR2 FNYEAQ (reference sequence). The V and J ends lost 5 bases and 4 bases, in that order; junction bases with no gene match: 7. The length of the CDR3 is 15 residues. CDR3 nucleotides: TGTGCCAGCAGCCCCGGGACTAGCGCAGTAGAGACCCAGTACTTC. It is translated as CASSPGTSAVETQYF.

This chain connects TRBV5-1 to TRBJ2-3, with TRBD2 matching 9 bases. Germline V gene data show CDR1 as SGHRS and CDR2 as YFSETQ. J lost 1 base, V lost 0 bases, and 3 bases had no gene match. The CDR3 loop spans 16 amino acids. DNA of the CDR3: TGCGCCAGCAGCTTGGATCTAGCGGGGCGCACAGATACGCAGTATTTT. Protein sequence: CASSLDLAGRTDTQYF.

By proportion, this clonotype is medium-sized. The J gene is TRBJ2-7, the V gene TRBV6-6, with TRBD1 identical over 7 bases. Per germline, CDR1 MNHNY and CDR2 SVGAGI (reference sequence). The CDR3 covers 13 residues. With V trimmed by 5 bases and J by 2 bases, 3 bases remained unmatched. This chain's CDR3 is CASSPTGTYEQYV. In DNA, the CDR3 is TGTGCCAGCAGTCCGACAGGGACCTACGAGCAGTACGTC.

This clonotype was seen repeatedly, ten times or more. The rearrangement joins TRBV28 to TRBJ2-1; D is unresolved. The germline V and J ends were trimmed by 5 bases and 4 bases, with 9 bases remaining between them. The CDR3 is 13 residues long. CDR1 is MDHEN, CDR2 SYDVKM, per germline. The CDR3 DNA sequence: TGTGCCAGCAGTGCCATTAATTACAATGAGCAGTTCTTC. As protein: CASSAINYNEQFF.

This clonotype has ten or more counts. The chain uses TRBV6-1 and TRBJ1-1, with D maybe TRBD1 (5 bases). Germline values: CDR1 MNHNS, CDR2 SASEGT. The CDR3 is made up of 14 amino acids. The V end lost 4 bases, the J end lost 7 bases, and 16 bases lay between the germline ends. CDR3 sequence (DNA): TGTGCCAGCAGTGGTTACGCCGGGGGAATTGAAGCTTTCTTT. Its translation is CASSGYAGGIEAFF.

This clonotype was observed many times. This chain links TRBV20-1 with TRBJ2-1; D might be TRBD1 or TRBD2, each matching 5 bases. CDR1 is DFQATT and CDR2 is SNEGSKA in the germline V gene (reference sequence). The CDR3 totals 14 residues. Trimming took off 1 base at V and 8 bases at J, with 15 bases between the two ends. CDR3 residues: CSARVQGVGDEQFF. CDR3 DNA: TGCAGTGCTAGAGTGCAGGGAGTTGGGGATGAGCAGTTCTTC.

This clonotype appeared a few times. The J gene is TRBJ1-2, the V gene TRBV24-1; TRBD1 aligns across 9 bases. This CDR3 is 13 amino acids long. The V segment lost 5 bases and the J segment 10 bases; nucleotides outside the gene matches: 7. In germline, CDR1 is KGHDR, CDR2 SFDVKD. As DNA, the CDR3 is TGTGCCACCAGTGCCTTGGGGACAGGGATCTACACCTTC. Its translation is CATSALGTGIYTF.

In this sample, this clonotype turned up many times. The chain couples TRBV7-8 to TRBJ1-1, with a tentative D call TRBD1 (5 bases). V was clipped by 5 bases and J by 4 bases, with 14 bases between them. From germline, CDR1 is SGHVS and CDR2 FQNEAQ. The CDR3 runs to 14 residues. The CDR3, as DNA: TGTGCCAGCAGCGAAGCCAGGGTGGGCACTGAAGCTTTCTTT. Its protein is CASSEARVGTEAFF.

In its sample, this clonotype was seen many times. The DNA for the CDR3 is TGTGCCAGCAGCTTTAGGGAAAATGGACTAGCGGGGGATGAGCAGTTCTTC. Protein: CASSFRENGLAGDEQFF. The chain links TRBV7-8 to TRBJ2-1, with 13 positions matching TRBD2. Trimming at V came to 3 bases and at J to 8 bases, leaving 10 bases not matched to a gene. This CDR3 is built from 17 residues. Germline V gives CDR1 SGHVS, CDR2 FQNEAQ. Complete variable domain (other parts from reference TRBV7-8 and TRBJ2-1): GAGVSQSPRYKVAKRGQDVALRCDPISGHVSLFWYQQALGQGPEFLTYFQNEAQLDKSGLPSDRFFAERPEGSVSTLKIQRTQQEDSAVYLCASSFRENGLAGDEQFFGPGTRLTVL.

This clonotype was picked up many times. The gene calls are TRBV4-1 and TRBJ2-3; 12 bases match TRBD2. The CDR3 length is 19 residues. The germline CDR1 and CDR2 sequences are MGHRA and YSYEKL. Trimming at V came to 1 base and at J to 5 bases, leaving 13 bases not matched to a gene. This CDR3 reads CASSQGLAGAVDRRDTQYF. DNA of the CDR3: TGCGCCAGCAGCCAAGGACTAGCGGGGGCCGTAGACCGAAGAGATACGCAGTATTTT.

This clonotype was detected many times. The chain employs TRBV12-2 and TRBJ1-1; the DNA was not used to check the table's D call, TRBD1. TRBV12-2 corresponds to a pseudogene. The CDR3 totals 15 residues. Written as DNA, the CDR3 is TGTGCAAGTCGCTTCAGGCAGGGACGGGCAACTGAAGTTTTCTTT. Translating gives CASRFRQGRATEVFF.